These T cell receptor beta chains were read from a single sample in a study of T-cell memory formation after mild COVID-19. Via MiXCR, TCRdb re-called the 5' RACE reads, giving one row per CDR3 protein. The sample has 150,000 to 200,000 distinct CDR3 sequences, more than 15% seen once; the top ten hold about 2.1%. Source material: PBMCs or a T cell subset sorted from them (not recorded which). These receptors all come from an adult woman who had mild COVID-19 (a few samples of this study predate the infection). Cell type and time point are not known. Each CDR3 is given with its conserved first and last residue. Fields, in order: V gene, D gene, J gene, clone size, CDR3 protein, CDR3 DNA. D genes are given only for firm matches. The size entry is marked missing in some rows and otherwise reads once, few, many or a size class.

V gene: TRBV7-8; D gene: TRBD1; J gene: TRBJ1-5; clone size: .; CDR3 protein: CASSSRGTGGSLNQPQHF; CDR3 DNA: TGTGCCAGCAGCTCGAGAGGGACAGGGGGGAGCCTCAATCAGCCCCAGCATTTT
V gene: TRBV4-3; D gene: .; J gene: TRBJ2-3; clone size: .; CDR3 protein: CASSPHQGGTDTQYF; CDR3 DNA: TGCGCCAGCAGCCCCCACCAGGGGGGGACAGATACGCAGTATTTT
V gene: TRBV6-5; D gene: .; J gene: TRBJ2-7; clone size: .; CDR3 protein: CASSYSEPYEQYF; CDR3 DNA: TGTGCCAGCAGTTACTCGGAGCCTTACGAGCAGTACTTC
V gene: TRBV7-2; D gene: .; J gene: TRBJ2-2; clone size: .; CDR3 protein: CASSLGSSETGELFF; CDR3 DNA: TGTGCCAGCAGCTTAGGTAGCAGCGAAACCGGGGAGCTGTTTTTT
V gene: TRBV25-1; D gene: .; J gene: TRBJ2-7; clone size: .; CDR3 protein: CASIPGRPPYEQYF; CDR3 DNA: TGTGCCAGCATCCCGGGGCGTCCCCCGTACGAGCAGTACTTC
V gene: TRBV5-6; D gene: .; J gene: TRBJ2-7; clone size: .; CDR3 protein: CASALESLLPYEQYF; CDR3 DNA: TGTGCCAGCGCTTTGGAGAGTCTTCTACCCTACGAGCAGTACTTC
V gene: TRBV7-9; D gene: .; J gene: TRBJ1-5; clone size: .; CDR3 protein: CASSRYGEGQPQHF; CDR3 DNA: TGTGCCAGCAGCCGGTACGGGGAAGGTCAGCCCCAGCATTTT
V gene: TRBV12-3/TRBV12-4; D gene: .; J gene: TRBJ1-2; clone size: .; CDR3 protein: CASSFLNANGYTF; CDR3 DNA: TGTGCCAGCAGTTTTTTGAACGCCAATGGCTACACCTTC
V gene: TRBV20-1; D gene: .; J gene: TRBJ2-2; clone size: few; CDR3 protein: CSARDGDRETGELFF; CDR3 DNA: TGCAGTGCTAGAGATGGGGACCGCGAGACCGGGGAGCTGTTTTTT
V gene: TRBV7-2; D gene: TRBD1; J gene: TRBJ2-1; clone size: .; CDR3 protein: CASSFTGTGSYNEQFF; CDR3 DNA: TGTGCCAGCAGCTTCACCGGGACAGGGTCCTACAATGAGCAGTTCTTC
V gene: TRBV5-1; D gene: TRBD1; J gene: TRBJ1-1; clone size: .; CDR3 protein: CASSTGTGYTEAFF; CDR3 DNA: TGCGCCAGCAGCACCGGGACAGGGTACACTGAAGCTTTCTTT
V gene: TRBV14; D gene: .; J gene: TRBJ2-3; clone size: .; CDR3 protein: CASSPLGLNTDTQYF; CDR3 DNA: TGTGCCAGCAGCCCCCTTGGGCTCAACACAGATACGCAGTATTTT
V gene: TRBV5-1; D gene: TRBD1; J gene: TRBJ1-1; clone size: .; CDR3 protein: CASSFAGQGDTEAFF; CDR3 DNA: TGCGCCAGCAGCTTTGCGGGACAGGGGGACACTGAAGCTTTCTTT
V gene: TRBV27; D gene: .; J gene: TRBJ2-2; clone size: .; CDR3 protein: CASSRQLNTGELFF; CDR3 DNA: TGTGCCAGCAGTCGACAGCTCAACACCGGGGAGCTGTTTTTT
V gene: TRBV12-3/TRBV12-4; D gene: TRBD1; J gene: TRBJ2-1; clone size: .; CDR3 protein: CASRPGQVTLDEQFF; CDR3 DNA: TGTGCCAGCAGACCGGGACAGGTGACATTGGATGAGCAGTTCTTC
V gene: TRBV30; D gene: .; J gene: TRBJ1-2; clone size: .; CDR3 protein: CAWSLKGLNYGYTF; CDR3 DNA: TGTGCCTGGAGTCTTAAGGGACTAAACTATGGCTACACCTTC
V gene: TRBV7-3; D gene: .; J gene: TRBJ2-1; clone size: .; CDR3 protein: CASSYSLRDEQFF; CDR3 DNA: TGTGCCAGCAGCTACTCCCTTCGCGATGAGCAGTTCTTC
V gene: TRBV5-4; D gene: .; J gene: TRBJ1-2; clone size: once; CDR3 protein: CASSLDRAYGYTF; CDR3 DNA: TGTGCCAGCAGCTTGGACAGGGCCTATGGCTACACCTTC
V gene: TRBV11-2; D gene: TRBD1; J gene: TRBJ1-4; clone size: .; CDR3 protein: CASSLEGAVTNEKLFF; CDR3 DNA: TGTGCCAGCAGCTTGGAGGGGGCAGTAACTAATGAAAAACTGTTTTTT
V gene: TRBV7-2; D gene: .; J gene: TRBJ1-2; clone size: few; CDR3 protein: CASSPGGYHYGYTF; CDR3 DNA: TGTGCCAGCAGCCCGGGAGGGTATCACTATGGCTACACCTTC
V gene: TRBV6-4; D gene: TRBD2; J gene: TRBJ2-3; clone size: .; CDR3 protein: CASSESGGRSDTQYF; CDR3 DNA: TGTGCCAGCAGTGAGAGCGGGGGCCGTTCAGATACGCAGTATTTT
V gene: TRBV18; D gene: TRBD1; J gene: TRBJ2-5; clone size: few; CDR3 protein: CASSWDRVQETQYF; CDR3 DNA: TGTGCCAGCTCTTGGGACAGGGTTCAAGAGACCCAGTACTTC
V gene: TRBV11-1; D gene: .; J gene: TRBJ1-2; clone size: few; CDR3 protein: CASSLGDRYGYTF; CDR3 DNA: TGTGCCAGCAGCTTAGGTGATCGCTATGGCTACACCTTC
V gene: TRBV5-1; D gene: .; J gene: TRBJ1-2; clone size: few; CDR3 protein: CASSLYYGYTF; CDR3 DNA: TGCGCCAGCAGCTTGTACTATGGCTACACCTTC
V gene: TRBV24-1; D gene: .; J gene: TRBJ2-1; clone size: few; CDR3 protein: CATSDFAHEQFF; CDR3 DNA: TGTGCCACCAGTGATTTTGCCCATGAGCAGTTCTTC
V gene: TRBV19; D gene: .; J gene: TRBJ1-2; clone size: .; CDR3 protein: CATQTENYGYTF; CDR3 DNA: TGTGCCACTCAGACAGAAAACTATGGCTACACCTTC
V gene: TRBV6-5; D gene: .; J gene: TRBJ2-3; clone size: few; CDR3 protein: CASSYSRGTTDTQYF; CDR3 DNA: TGTGCCAGCAGTTACTCCAGGGGAACCACAGATACGCAGTATTTT
V gene: TRBV12-3/TRBV12-4; D gene: .; J gene: TRBJ2-5; clone size: .; CDR3 protein: CASSSHGSQETQYF; CDR3 DNA: TGTGCCAGCAGTTCTCACGGGAGTCAAGAGACCCAGTACTTC
V gene: TRBV7-9; D gene: .; J gene: TRBJ2-1; clone size: .; CDR3 protein: CASSSQVDFMVGGNEQFF; CDR3 DNA: TGTGCCAGCAGCTCCCAAGTTGACTTCATGGTCGGCGGAAATGAGCAGTTCTTC
V gene: TRBV4-1; D gene: .; J gene: TRBJ2-1; clone size: few; CDR3 protein: CASSRGANPDNEQFF; CDR3 DNA: TGCGCCAGCAGCCGGGGAGCGAACCCCGACAATGAGCAGTTCTTC
V gene: TRBV4-1; D gene: .; J gene: TRBJ1-5; clone size: .; CDR3 protein: CASSQESQGRNQPQHF; CDR3 DNA: TGCGCCAGCAGCCAAGAGTCACAGGGCCGTAATCAGCCCCAGCATTTT
V gene: TRBV3-1; D gene: TRBD2; J gene: TRBJ2-1; clone size: few; CDR3 protein: CASSQGLAGYNEQFF; CDR3 DNA: TGTGCCAGCAGCCAAGGGCTAGCGGGCTACAATGAGCAGTTCTTC
V gene: TRBV7-9; D gene: TRBD1; J gene: TRBJ2-3; clone size: .; CDR3 protein: CASSSTFPRTGETDTQYF; CDR3 DNA: TGTGCCAGCAGCTCGACCTTCCCCAGGACAGGGGAGACAGATACGCAGTATTTT
V gene: TRBV24-1; D gene: TRBD2; J gene: TRBJ2-1; clone size: .; CDR3 protein: CATSEPGLAGGDNEQFF; CDR3 DNA: TGTGCCACCAGTGAGCCGGGACTAGCGGGAGGAGACAATGAGCAGTTCTTC
V gene: TRBV12-3/TRBV12-4; D gene: .; J gene: TRBJ2-3; clone size: .; CDR3 protein: CASSSGVGDTQYF; CDR3 DNA: TGTGCCAGCAGTTCGGGAGTGGGAGATACGCAGTATTTT
V gene: TRBV6-5; D gene: TRBD1; J gene: TRBJ2-7; clone size: few; CDR3 protein: CASSQDPTGKFTYEQYF; CDR3 DNA: TGTGCCAGCAGTCAAGACCCGACAGGGAAGTTCACCTACGAGCAGTACTTC
V gene: TRBV27; D gene: TRBD2; J gene: TRBJ2-5; clone size: .; CDR3 protein: CASSWLAGRQGMETQYF; CDR3 DNA: TGTGCCAGCAGTTGGCTAGCGGGGCGGCAGGGTATGGAGACCCAGTACTTC
V gene: TRBV20-1; D gene: TRBD1; J gene: TRBJ2-2; clone size: .; CDR3 protein: CSAKPAGTGDAGELFF; CDR3 DNA: TGCAGTGCTAAACCAGCTGGGACAGGGGACGCCGGGGAGCTGTTTTTT
V gene: TRBV20-1; D gene: .; J gene: TRBJ2-7; clone size: .; CDR3 protein: CSATRRVGGQYF; CDR3 DNA: TGCAGTGCTACCCGGCGGGTTGGGGGGCAGTACTTC
V gene: TRBV7-2; D gene: .; J gene: TRBJ1-1; clone size: .; CDR3 protein: CASSLSGARGSTEAFF; CDR3 DNA: TGTGCCAGCAGCTTATCGGGGGCGCGGGGTAGTACTGAAGCTTTCTTT
V gene: TRBV6-2/TRBV6-3; D gene: .; J gene: TRBJ2-7; clone size: .; CDR3 protein: CASSKGRSYEQYF; CDR3 DNA: TGTGCCAGCAGCAAGGGACGGTCCTACGAGCAGTACTTC
V gene: TRBV12-3/TRBV12-4; D gene: TRBD1; J gene: TRBJ1-1; clone size: .; CDR3 protein: CASSFRQGYSLNTEAFF; CDR3 DNA: TGTGCCAGCAGTTTCCGACAGGGGTATTCCCTGAACACTGAAGCTTTCTTT
V gene: TRBV7-2; D gene: .; J gene: TRBJ1-4; clone size: .; CDR3 protein: CASTGSLLGEKLFF; CDR3 DNA: TGTGCCAGCACGGGCAGTCTCTTAGGTGAAAAACTGTTTTTT